The 20 T cell receptor beta chains listed next were all sequenced from one sample in a study of T cells after yellow fever vaccination (dated by TCRdb to the late 2010s). Library creation used 5' RACE. Instrument on record: Illumina NovaSeq 6000. TCRdb's own reprocessing of the public reads used fastp at Q25 and MiXCR and kept productive beta chains. Rows with one shared CDR3 protein collapse into an entry with the most common genes and DNA. The sample table holds about 53,000 distinct CDR3 sequences, of which around 6.2% were seen once. The biggest ten clones account for roughly 30% of the sample. According to the study, the label for this sample's treatment or condition signals: live attenuated yellow fever vaccine strain. The sample in question was PBMCs, either bulk or a sorted T-cell subset (CD4+, CD8+, memory, or dextramer-sorted; not recorded which), obtained on the day of the yellow fever booster vaccination. The origin of the receptors is a man between 18 and 29 years old who received the YFV17D yellow fever vaccine.

The chain employs TRBV4-1 and TRBJ2-5; D not certain. V lost 0 bases and J 6 bases, leaving 8 bases between the germline ends. CDR3 size: 13 residues. Germline lookup yields CDR1 MGHRA and CDR2 YSYEKL. The CDR3 DNA follows: TGCGCCAGCAGCCAAGAATTGGGAAAGACCCAGTACTTC. The encoded protein is CASSQELGKTQYF.

This clonotype was detected many times. The chain joins TRBV4-2 to TRBJ1-5, with TRBD1 identical over 8 bases. The CDR3 extends over 16 amino acids. The ends lost 0 bases at V and 0 bases at J; junction bases unmatched: 1. Germline V gene sequence: CDR1 LGHNA, CDR2 YNFKEQ. The CDR3: CASSQETGVSNQPQHF. The CDR3 coding sequence is TGTGCCAGCAGCCAAGAGACAGGGGTTAGCAATCAGCCCCAGCATTTT.

This clonotype was recorded a few times. The rearrangement uses TRBV7-2 and TRBJ1-2; the D gene is possibly TRBD1 (5 bases). The V gene's germline CDR1 is SGHTA and CDR2 FQGNSA. The length of the CDR3 is 14 residues. The V gene lost 1 base and the J gene lost 3 bases, with 9 bases spanning the gap. This CDR3 is CASSLVRVHYGYTF. The CDR3 bases are TGTGCCAGCAGCTTAGTCAGGGTCCACTATGGCTACACCTTC.

This clonotype was recorded a few times. The CDR3 loop is CAISEGEGAFF. DNA for the CDR3: TGTGCCATCAGTGAGGGGGAGGGAGCTTTCTTT. The V and J genes are TRBV10-3 and TRBJ1-1; D is unresolved. Per germline, CDR1 ENHRY and CDR2 SYGVKD. This CDR3 is built from 11 residues. Trimming removed 2 bases at V and 10 bases at J, with 8 bases between.

The J gene is TRBJ2-2, the V gene TRBV10-3, with D maybe TRBD2 (7 bases). V lost 5 bases and J 7 bases, leaving 23 bases between the germline ends. This CDR3 contains 17 residues. Germline CDR1 is ENHRY and CDR2 is SYGVKD. The CDR3 coding sequence is TGTGCCATCAGTAAACGAAAGACCGGGGGGCTGATCGGGGAGCTGTTTTTT. Translating it yields CAISKRKTGGLIGELFF.

The chain uses TRBV18 and TRBJ2-7; 10 nucleotides line up with TRBD1. The germline V gene has CDR1 KGHSH and CDR2 LQKENI. Germline trimming cut 0 bases from V and 6 bases from J; bases unmatched to any gene: 2. This CDR3 has 14 residues. The CDR3, as DNA: TGTGCCAGCTCACCACCCGGGACAGGGGTCGAGCAGTACTTC. The encoded protein is CASSPPGTGVEQYF. The variable domain in full, completed from reference TRBV18 and TRBJ2-7, reads NAGVMQNPRHLVRRRGQEARLRCSPMKGHSHVYWYRQLPEEGLKFMVYLQKENIIDESGMPKERFSAEFPKEGPSILRIQQVVRGDSAAYFCASSPPGTGVEQYFGPGTRLTVT.

A few counts support this clonotype. V is TRBV28 and J is TRBJ1-2; 7 nucleotides agree with TRBD1. The CDR3 is 14 residues long. Germline trimming cut 6 bases from V and 4 bases from J; bases unmatched to any gene: 8. The germline CDR1 and CDR2 sequences are MDHEN and SYDVKM. The CDR3 protein is CASRPTGMGYGYTF. As DNA, the CDR3 is TGTGCCAGCAGACCGACAGGGATGGGCTATGGCTACACCTTC.

The table lists this clonotype with a few counts. This chain connects TRBV4-3 to TRBJ1-3, with 10 bases that match TRBD1. Germline V gene data show CDR1 as LGHNA and CDR2 as YSLEER. The V gene end was trimmed by 0 bases and the J gene end by 4 bases; junction bases not matched to a gene: 3. This CDR3 is built from 16 residues. CDR3 in DNA: TGCGCCAGCAGCCAAGATCCGGGACAGGGGGGAAACACCATATATTTT. It yields the protein CASSQDPGQGGNTIYF.

This clonotype occurred many times. This chain links TRBV7-3 with TRBJ2-7, with D unclear. The CDR3 sequence is 14 residues long. Trimming shortened V by 0 bases and J by 6 bases, and 12 bases separated the two germline ends. Germline CDR1 reads SGHTA; CDR2 reads FQGTGA. CDR3 loop: CASSLTPANSEQYF. The DNA of the CDR3 is TGTGCCAGCAGCTTAACTCCAGCGAATAGCGAGCAGTACTTC.

This clonotype was counted a few times. The J gene is TRBJ2-1, the V gene TRBV20-1; no clear D. The CDR3 contains 11 residues. V dropped 0 bases and J dropped 10 bases, with 7 bases sitting between them. Looked up from germline, CDR1 is DFQATT and CDR2 is SNEGSKA (reference sequence). CDR3 sequence: CSARDISEQFF. The CDR3 nucleotides read TGCAGTGCTAGAGATATCAGCGAGCAGTTCTTC.

This clonotype is hyperexpanded. The V and J genes are TRBV27 and TRBJ2-7; 7 bases are a match to TRBD2. This CDR3 is built from 15 residues. The V gene's germline CDR1 is MNHEY and CDR2 SMNVEV (reference sequence). J lost 2 bases, V lost 6 bases, and 10 bases had no gene match. The CDR3 sequence is CASSQWGGTPYEQYF. As DNA, the CDR3 is TGTGCCAGCAGCCAATGGGGGGGTACGCCCTACGAGCAGTACTTC.

Many counts were recorded for this clonotype. The rearrangement links TRBV3-1 to TRBJ2-7; 9 bases fit TRBD1. V was clipped by 0 bases and J by 0 bases; unmatched bases: 12. Germline V gene sequence: CDR1 LGHDT, CDR2 YNNKEL (reference sequence). The CDR3 has 19 amino acids. The CDR3 coding sequence is TGTGCCAGCAGCCAAGATAATGGGACAGGGCGTAGGAGCTCCTACGAGCAGTACGTC. It yields the protein CASSQDNGTGRRSSYEQYV.

This clonotype was seen many times. The V call is TRBV12-2, the J call TRBJ2-7; the listed D gene, TRBD1, was not tested against the DNA. TRBV12-2 is marked as a pseudogene. The length of the CDR3 is 14 residues. CDR3 in amino acids: CASRRRHREYEQYF. CDR3 sequence (DNA): TGTGCAAGTCGCCGACGTCACAGGGAATACGAGCAGTACTTC.

The sample holds a few counts of this clonotype. The rearrangement links TRBV7-9 to TRBJ1-2; weak D call: TRBD1 (6 bases). The CDR3 is 16 residues long. Germline CDR1 reads SEHNR; CDR2 reads FQNEAQ (reference sequence). V was trimmed by 5 bases and J by 3 bases, leaving 19 bases between them. The CDR3 bases are TGTGCCAGCAGCCCACCCGACCGGGGGGCTCACTATGGCTACACCTTC. It specifies CASSPPDRGAHYGYTF.

This clonotype was recorded many times. This rearrangement joins TRBV4-3 to TRBJ2-6; 10 nucleotides match TRBD1. The germline V gene encodes CDR1 LGHNA and CDR2 YSLEER. The length of the CDR3 is 19 residues. The J segment lost 1 base and the V segment lost 4 bases, leaving 10 bases of the junction unmatched. As DNA, the CDR3 is TGCGCCAGCAGCCCAGGACAGGGGGTAGGCAAATCTGGGGCCAACGTCCTGACTTTC. Residues: CASSPGQGVGKSGANVLTF.

Regarding this clonotype: A much larger clonotype is one base distant, so this may be a read error. Because it lacks the conserved phenylalanine or tryptophan at the end, this CDR3 is likely a read error. This chain connects TRBV29-1 to TRBJ2-7; TRBD1 might be the D (6 bases). Germline V lookup: CDR1 SQVTM, CDR2 ANQGSEA. V was cut by 5 bases and J by 4 bases, with 12 bases left in between. This CDR3 spans 12 amino acids. The CDR3 sequence: CSVWAGDYEQYC. The DNA for the CDR3 is TGCAGCGTTTGGGCAGGGGATTACGAGCAGTACTGC.

Notes on this clonotype: One end of the junction fails to match germline, which may point to a read error. The V gene is TRBV6-6, the J gene TRBJ2-1; D gene uncertain. Germline assignment: CDR1 MNHNY and CDR2 SVGAGI (reference sequence). The CDR3 runs to 14 residues. CDR3 protein: CASSYSTEYNEQFF. The CDR3 nucleotides read TGTGCCAGCAGCTACTCGACTGAGTACAATGAGCAGTTCTTC.

In its sample, this clonotype was seen many times. J is TRBJ2-1 and V is TRBV5-8; D is possibly TRBD2 (5 bases). V shed 5 bases and J shed 6 bases, with 18 bases lying between them. The CDR3 consists of 15 residues. Germline CDR1 reads SGHTS; CDR2 reads YDEGEE. DNA for the CDR3: TGTGCCAGCAGTCCCCGGGAAGTGAGGGTCAATGAGCAGTTCTTC. Protein: CASSPREVRVNEQFF.

This chain connects TRBV4-1 to TRBJ2-7, with D maybe TRBD1 (6 bases). CDR1 MGHRA and CDR2 YSYEKL come from the germline V gene. Trimming took 4 bases from V and 4 from J, leaving 11 bases between them. The CDR3 is 13 residues long. The DNA for the CDR3 is TGCGCCAGCAGCCCAGGACAGTTATACGAGCAGTACTTC. Translating it yields CASSPGQLYEQYF.

The chain carries TRBV7-9 and TRBJ2-3; D ambiguous. The CDR3 covers 11 residues. V was clipped by 5 bases and J by 6 bases, with 6 bases between them. Germline V gene data show CDR1 as SEHNR and CDR2 as FQNEAQ (reference sequence). CDR3 sequence reads: CASSPWDTQYF. The CDR3 DNA reads TGTGCCAGCAGCCCGTGGGATACGCAGTATTTT.